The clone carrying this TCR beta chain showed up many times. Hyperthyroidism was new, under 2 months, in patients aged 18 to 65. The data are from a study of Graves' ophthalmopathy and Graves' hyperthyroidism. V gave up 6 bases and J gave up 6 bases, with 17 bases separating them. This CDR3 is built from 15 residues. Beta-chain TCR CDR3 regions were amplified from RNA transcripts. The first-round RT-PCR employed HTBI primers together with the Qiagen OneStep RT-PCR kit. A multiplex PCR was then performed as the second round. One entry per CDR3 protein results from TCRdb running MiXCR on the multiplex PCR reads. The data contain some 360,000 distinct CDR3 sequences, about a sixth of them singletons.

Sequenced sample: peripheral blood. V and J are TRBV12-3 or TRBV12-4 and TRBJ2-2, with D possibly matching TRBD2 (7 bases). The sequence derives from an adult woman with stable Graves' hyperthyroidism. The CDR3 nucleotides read TGTGCCAGCAGCAACCGGGGGAGGGGGTCCGGGGAGCTGTTTTTT. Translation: CASSNRGRGSGELFF.